This entry lists 19 T cell receptor beta chains sequenced from one sample in a study of blood T cells in healthy people across ages. PCR was performed a second time for 7 to 11 cycles using a sample-barcoded 5' primer and a J-beta primer mix. TCRdb itself ran the 5' RACE reads through MiXCR, one entry per CDR3 protein. Here the sample spans over 1,500,000 distinct CDR3 sequences, approximately 50% being singletons. Sequenced: blood. These receptors all stem from a woman in her forties in good health.

V usage is TRBV6-2 or TRBV6-3 and J usage is TRBJ2-5, with 7 bases aligning to TRBD2. The CDR3 has 17 residues. Germline CDR1 and CDR2: MNHEY and SVGEGT. J gave up 1 base and V 5 bases, and 13 bases lay outside the gene matches. DNA of the CDR3: TGTGCCAGCAGTAGCCCCGCACCGGGACTACCCCAAGAGACCCAGTACTTC. As protein: CASSSPAPGLPQETQYF.

This clonotype was found a few times. V gene TRBV6-6 combines with J gene TRBJ2-7, with TRBD1 matching 8 bases. V lost 7 bases to trimming and J lost 6 bases; unmatched junction nucleotides: 5. The length of the CDR3 is 12 residues. Germline CDR1 is MNHNY and CDR2 is SVGAGI (reference sequence). The CDR3 region has the DNA TGTGCCAGCACTCGACAGGGGTCCGAGCAGTACTTC. This codes for CASTRQGSEQYF.

This clonotype was seen a single time. J is TRBJ2-7 and V is TRBV27; perhaps TRBD1 as D (6 bases). CDR3 length: 15 residues. V dropped 6 bases and J dropped 1 base, with 16 bases sitting between them. Germline-derived CDR1 and CDR2 are MNHEY and SMNVEV (reference sequence). The CDR3 DNA follows: TGTGCCAGCAGGAGTGGACAGTTGGATTCCTACGAGCAGTACTTC. Protein product: CASRSGQLDSYEQYF.

The chain employs TRBV16 and TRBJ1-1; 9 nucleotides match TRBD1. The CDR3 covers 16 residues. Germline V gene sequence: CDR1 KGHSY, CDR2 FQNENV. Losses at the gene ends were 4 bases for V and 7 bases for J; bases not matched to a gene: 13. Here the CDR3 reads CASSPTRDRGSVEAFF. In DNA form, the CDR3 reads TGTGCCAGCAGCCCTACACGCGACAGGGGGAGCGTTGAAGCTTTCTTT.

The chain combines TRBV3-1 with TRBJ1-2; D is ambiguous. The CDR3 is 13 amino acids. Looked up from germline, CDR1 is LGHDT and CDR2 is YNNKEL (reference sequence). V was cut by 4 bases and J by 1 base, with 7 bases left in between. In nucleotides, the CDR3 is TGTGCCAGCAGCCCCAATAGTAACTATGGCTACACCTTC. Protein sequence: CASSPNSNYGYTF.

This chain connects TRBV7-2 to TRBJ1-4; D is uncertain. Trimming pared 2 bases from V and 5 bases from J, leaving 12 bases between. This CDR3 has 15 residues. Germline-derived CDR1 and CDR2 are SGHTA and FQGNSA. CDR3 loop: CASSLSRRRNEKLFF. Here the CDR3 DNA reads TGTGCCAGCAGCTTAAGTAGGAGGAGGAATGAAAAACTGTTTTTT.

This clonotype has a single count. The chain links TRBV9 to TRBJ2-5; no reliable D call. The V and J ends lost 7 bases and 4 bases respectively, with 17 bases between them. The germline CDR1 and CDR2 sequences are SGDLS and YYNGEE. The CDR3 runs to 14 residues. The CDR3 loop reads CASSATRSVETQYF. CDR3 nucleotide sequence: TGTGCCAGCTCTGCTACCCGTTCCGTAGAGACCCAGTACTTC. The whole variable domain, remainder taken from reference TRBV9 and TRBJ2-5, is DSGVTQTPKHLITATGQRVTLRCSPRSGDLSVYWYQQSLDQGLQFLIQYYNGEERAKGNILERFSAQQFPDLHSELNLSSLELGDSALYFCASSATRSVETQYFGPGTRLLVL.

This sequence joins TRBV29-1 and TRBJ1-4; perhaps TRBD1 as D (5 bases). Germline values: CDR1 SQVTM, CDR2 ANQGSEA. The CDR3 is 14 amino acids. V was clipped by 1 base and J by 7 bases, with 13 bases between them. CDR3 region: CSVEGEGRGEKLFF. CDR3 nucleotides: TGCAGCGTTGAAGGGGAGGGGAGAGGTGAAAAACTGTTTTTT. The complete variable domain, with remaining parts taken from reference TRBV29-1 and TRBJ1-4, reads SAVISQKPSRDICQRGTSLTIQCQVDSQVTMMFWYRQQPGQSLTLIATANQGSEATYESGFVIDKFPISRPNLTFSTLTVSNMSPEDSSIYLCSVEGEGRGEKLFFGSGTQLSVL.

This chain links TRBV6-1 with TRBJ2-7; 13 positions match TRBD2. CDR1 and CDR2 from the germline V gene are MNHNS and SASEGT. This CDR3 is 15 amino acids long. Trimming took 3 bases from V and 2 from J; bases not matched to a gene: 1. CDR3 nucleotide sequence: TGTGCCAGCAGTGACGGGACTAGCGGGGCCTACGAGCAGTACTTC. Amino acid sequence: CASSDGTSGAYEQYF.

The chain joins TRBV2 to TRBJ2-1, with 10 bases lining up with TRBD2. Germline assignment: CDR1 SNHLY and CDR2 FYNNEI. V was clipped by 6 bases and J by 6 bases; unmatched bases: 5. The CDR3 runs to 14 residues. The CDR3 DNA sequence: TGTGCCAGCAGGAGGGCTAGCGGGGGCAATGAGCAGTTCTTC. The encoded protein is CASRRASGGNEQFF.

The V gene is TRBV5-1, the J gene TRBJ2-2; 9 nucleotides agree with TRBD2. Losses at the gene ends were 4 bases for V and 5 bases for J; bases not matched to a gene: 6. CDR3 length equals 15 residues. Germline V lookup: CDR1 SGHRS, CDR2 YFSETQ. This CDR3 reads CASSQGLALTGELFF. CDR3 nucleotide sequence: TGCGCCAGCAGCCAGGGACTAGCATTAACCGGGGAGCTGTTTTTT. Looking up the rest from reference TRBV5-1 and TRBJ2-2 gives the full variable domain: KAGVTQTPRYLIKTRGQQVTLSCSPISGHRSVSWYQQTPGQGLQFLFEYFSETQRNKGNFPGRFSGRQFSNSRSEMNVSTLELGDSALYLCASSQGLALTGELFFGEGSRLTVL.

The genes are TRBV4-1 and TRBJ2-7; the D gene could be TRBD1 or TRBD2 (5 bases each). The germline gives CDR1 MGHRA, CDR2 YSYEKL. The germline V and J ends were trimmed by 0 bases and 2 bases, with 8 bases remaining between them. This CDR3 region has 14 residues. The CDR3 spells CASSQEGVAYEQYF. The CDR3 nucleotides read TGCGCCAGCAGCCAAGAGGGGGTCGCCTACGAGCAGTACTTC.

The rearrangement uses TRBV6-2 or TRBV6-3 and TRBJ2-5; D gene unclear. V was trimmed by 2 bases and J by 11 bases, leaving 12 bases between them. CDR1 MNHEY and CDR2 SVGEGT come from the germline V gene. The CDR3 has 12 amino acids. The CDR3 nucleotides are TGTGCCAGCAGTTACGGGAACAATGAGCAGTACTTC. The encoded protein is CASSYGNNEQYF.

This CDR3 is CATSRARRSGETQYF. As DNA, the CDR3 is TGTGCCACCAGCAGAGCGCGGCGATCGGGAGAGACCCAGTACTTC. This chain uses TRBV15 with TRBJ2-5; D is unclear. Germline V gives CDR1 LNHNV, CDR2 YYDKDF (reference sequence). Deletions cut 1 base from V and 4 bases from J, with 13 bases between. This CDR3 region has 15 residues.

This clonotype was detected a few times. This sequence joins TRBV7-9 and TRBJ1-6; 8 bases match TRBD1. J was trimmed by 0 bases and V by 6 bases; bases with no gene match: 7. The germline V gene has CDR1 SEHNR and CDR2 FQNEAQ (reference sequence). The CDR3 has 17 residues. CDR3 nucleotide sequence: TGTGCCAGCAGTTCTGGACAGGGACGCTCCTATAATTCACCCCTCCACTTT. Residues: CASSSGQGRSYNSPLHF. The variable domain in full, completed from reference TRBV7-9 and TRBJ1-6, reads DTGVSQNPRHKITKRGQNVTFRCDPISEHNRLYWYRQTLGQGPEFLTYFQNEAQLEKSRLLSDRFSAERPKGSFSTLEIQRTEQGDSAMYLCASSSGQGRSYNSPLHFGNGTRLTVT.

The chain employs TRBV20-1 and TRBJ2-5; D uncertain. The DNA end lines up better with TRBJ2-7; the J call may be wrong. CDR3 length: 13 amino acids. Germline CDR1 is DFQATT and CDR2 is SNEGSKA (reference sequence). CDR3 bases: TGCAGTGCTAGAGAGGCGGTCCCCTTCGAGCAGTACTTC. It encodes CSAREAVPFEQYF.

The chain links TRBV2 to TRBJ1-4; 8 positions match TRBD1. Trimming cost V 6 bases and J 2 bases; bases outside gene matches: 8. Germline CDR1 is SNHLY and CDR2 is FYNNEI. This CDR3 is 16 amino acids long. The CDR3 sequence is CASRDGQGTTNEKLFF. In DNA, the CDR3 is TGTGCCAGCAGAGACGGACAGGGAACTACTAATGAAAAACTGTTTTTT.

This clonotype was observed a few times. V gene TRBV4-2 combines with J gene TRBJ2-1; 9 nucleotides align to TRBD2. The ends lost 2 bases at V and 2 bases at J; junction bases unmatched: 10. The CDR3 totals 18 residues. The germline V gene encodes CDR1 LGHNA and CDR2 YNFKEQ. The CDR3 loop reads CASSQNTGGGGAYNEQFF. Written as DNA, the CDR3 is TGTGCCAGCAGCCAAAACACAGGAGGCGGGGGGGCCTACAATGAGCAGTTCTTC.

The rearrangement links TRBV6-6 to TRBJ2-7, with TRBD1 matching 11 bases. J lost 5 bases, V lost 5 bases, and 8 bases had no gene match. The CDR3 loop spans 15 amino acids. Germline V lookup: CDR1 MNHNY, CDR2 SVGAGI (reference sequence). The CDR3 sequence: CASSPLGGQGDEQYF. The CDR3 DNA follows: TGTGCCAGCAGTCCTCTTGGGGGACAGGGGGACGAGCAGTACTTC.